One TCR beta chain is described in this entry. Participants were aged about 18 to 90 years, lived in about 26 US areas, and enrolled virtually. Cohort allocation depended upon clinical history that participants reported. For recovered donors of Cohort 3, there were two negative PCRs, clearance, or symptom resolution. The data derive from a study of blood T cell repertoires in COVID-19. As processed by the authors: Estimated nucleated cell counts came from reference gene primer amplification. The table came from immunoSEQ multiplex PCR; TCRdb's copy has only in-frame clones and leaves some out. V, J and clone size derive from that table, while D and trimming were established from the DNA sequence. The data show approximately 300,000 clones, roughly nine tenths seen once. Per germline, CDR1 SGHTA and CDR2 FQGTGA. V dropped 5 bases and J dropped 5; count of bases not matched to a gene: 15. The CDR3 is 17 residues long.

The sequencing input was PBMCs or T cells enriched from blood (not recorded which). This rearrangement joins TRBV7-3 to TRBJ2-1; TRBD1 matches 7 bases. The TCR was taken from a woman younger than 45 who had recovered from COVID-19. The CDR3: CASSPKAGYRGHNEQFF. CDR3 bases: TGTGCCAGCAGCCCTAAGGCCGGGTACAGGGGTCACAATGAGCAGTTCTTC.